This TCR beta chain was found in a study of CD8 T cells in ankylosing spondylitis. Study observations and caveats: It appeared that ankylosing spondylitis blood was characterized by a TCR beta motif of roughly 8 highly homologous variants. Disease-linked clones proved CD8+ and comparatively uncommon in peripheral blood. There were earlier reports of some motif variants in reactive arthritis synovial fluid and blood. The clones that were linked to disease were reported to be significantly enriched in matched synovial fluid samples from ankylosing spondylitis patients.

A note on this clonotype: Its antigen is undetermined.

CDR1 is SGHRS, CDR2 YFSETQ, per germline. The CDR3 extends over 15 amino acids. The V gene lost 4 bases and the J gene lost 1 base, with 13 bases spanning the gap. By quantitative 5'-RACE with molecular barcodes, the TCR beta libraries were made. TCRdb analysed the 5' RACE reads with MiXCR anew, one entry per CDR3 protein. The sample lists more than 650,000 distinct CDR3 sequences, 12% occurring once. The sequence came from a male donor with ankylosing spondylitis. The chain has TRBV5-1 and TRBJ2-3, with a tentative D call TRBD2 (6 bases). Sample: blood, either unsorted or a sorted T cell fraction (not recorded which). In DNA, the CDR3 is TGCGCCAGCAGCAAGGGACTCGTCGGCACAGATACGCAGTATTTT. Translated: CASSKGLVGTDTQYF.